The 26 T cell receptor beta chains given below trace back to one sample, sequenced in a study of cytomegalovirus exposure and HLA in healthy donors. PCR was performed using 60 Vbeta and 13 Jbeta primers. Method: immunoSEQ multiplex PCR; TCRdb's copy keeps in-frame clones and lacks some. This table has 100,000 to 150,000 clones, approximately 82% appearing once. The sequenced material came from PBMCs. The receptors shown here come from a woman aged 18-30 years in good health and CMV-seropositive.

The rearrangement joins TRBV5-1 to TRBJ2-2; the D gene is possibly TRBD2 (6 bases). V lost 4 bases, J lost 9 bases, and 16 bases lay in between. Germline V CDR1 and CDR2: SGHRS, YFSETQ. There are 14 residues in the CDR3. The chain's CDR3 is CASSPGGKDRELFF. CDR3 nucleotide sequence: TGCGCCAGCAGCCCGGGCGGGAAAGACAGGGAGCTGTTTTTT.

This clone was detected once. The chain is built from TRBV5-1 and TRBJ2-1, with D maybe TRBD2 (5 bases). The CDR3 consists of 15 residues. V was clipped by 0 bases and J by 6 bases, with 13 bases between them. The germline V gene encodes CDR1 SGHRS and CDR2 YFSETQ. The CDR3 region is CASSLGGSVFNEQFF. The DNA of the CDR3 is TGCGCCAGCAGCTTGGGAGGGTCGGTATTCAATGAGCAGTTCTTC.

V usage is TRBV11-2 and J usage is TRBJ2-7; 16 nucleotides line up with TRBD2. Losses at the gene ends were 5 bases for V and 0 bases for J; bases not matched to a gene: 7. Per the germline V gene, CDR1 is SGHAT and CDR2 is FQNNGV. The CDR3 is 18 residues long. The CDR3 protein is CASSQGLAGGLSSYEQYF. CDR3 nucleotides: TGTGCCAGCAGCCAGGGACTAGCGGGGGGGCTCAGCTCCTACGAGCAGTACTTC. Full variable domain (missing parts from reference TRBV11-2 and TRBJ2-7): EAGVAQSPRYKIIEKRQSVAFWCNPISGHATLYWYQQILGQGPKLLIQFQNNGVVDDSQLPKDRFSAERLKGVDSTLKIQPAKLEDSAVYLCASSQGLAGGLSSYEQYFGPGTRLTVT.

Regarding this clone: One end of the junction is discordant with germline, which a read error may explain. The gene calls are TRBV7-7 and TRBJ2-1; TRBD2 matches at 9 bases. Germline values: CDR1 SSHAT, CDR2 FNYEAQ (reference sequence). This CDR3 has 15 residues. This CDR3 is CASSLGLASGDEQFF. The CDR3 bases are TGTGCTAGCAGCCTGGGACTAGCTTCAGGTGATGAGCAGTTCTTC.

Written as DNA, the CDR3 is TGTGCCAGTAGTATTAGGCGGACAGGGGACTACGAGCAGTACTTC. Amino acid sequence: CASSIRRTGDYEQYF. V usage is TRBV19 and J usage is TRBJ2-7; 9 positions match TRBD1. Trimming took 3 bases from V and 3 from J; bases not matched to a gene: 6. Per the germline V gene, CDR1 is LNHDA and CDR2 is SQIVND (reference sequence). This CDR3 is 15 amino acids long.

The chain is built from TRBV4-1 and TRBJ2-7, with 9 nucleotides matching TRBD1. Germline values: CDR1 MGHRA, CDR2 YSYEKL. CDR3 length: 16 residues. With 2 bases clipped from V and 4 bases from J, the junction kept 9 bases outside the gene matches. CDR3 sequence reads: CASSQSSGTGRYEQYF. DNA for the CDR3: TGCGCCAGCAGCCAAAGTTCGGGGACAGGGCGGTACGAGCAGTACTTC.

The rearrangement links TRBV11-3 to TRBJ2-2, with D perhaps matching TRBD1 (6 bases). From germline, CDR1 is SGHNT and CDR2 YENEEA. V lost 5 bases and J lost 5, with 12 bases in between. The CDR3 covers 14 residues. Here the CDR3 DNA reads TGTGCCAGCAGCATTACAGGGTTGACCGGGGAGCTGTTTTTT. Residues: CASSITGLTGELFF.

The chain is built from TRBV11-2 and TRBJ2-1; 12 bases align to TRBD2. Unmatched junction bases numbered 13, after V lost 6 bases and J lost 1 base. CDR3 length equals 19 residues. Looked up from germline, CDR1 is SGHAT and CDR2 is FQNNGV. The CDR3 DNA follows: TGTGCCAGCAGACTAGCGGGGGGCACTAATCCTAGGTCCTACAATGAGCAGTTCTTC. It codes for CASRLAGGTNPRSYNEQFF.

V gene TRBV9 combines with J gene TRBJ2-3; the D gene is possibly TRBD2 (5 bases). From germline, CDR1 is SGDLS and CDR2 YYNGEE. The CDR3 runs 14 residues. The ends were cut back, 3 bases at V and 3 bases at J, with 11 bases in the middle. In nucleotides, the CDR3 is TGTGCCAGCAGCGCCTCCGGAGGTACAGATACGCAGTATTTT. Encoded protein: CASSASGGTDTQYF. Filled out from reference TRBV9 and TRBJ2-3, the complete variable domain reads DSGVTQTPKHLITATGQRVTLRCSPRSGDLSVYWYQQSLDQGLQFLIQYYNGEERAKGNILERFSAQQFPDLHSELNLSSLELGDSALYFCASSASGGTDTQYFGPGTRLTVL.

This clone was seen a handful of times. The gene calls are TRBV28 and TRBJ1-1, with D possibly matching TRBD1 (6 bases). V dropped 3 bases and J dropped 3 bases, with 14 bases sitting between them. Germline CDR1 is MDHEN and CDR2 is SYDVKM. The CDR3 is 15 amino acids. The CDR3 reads CASSFKGELDTEAFF. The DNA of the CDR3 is TGTGCCAGCAGTTTTAAGGGGGAGTTGGACACTGAAGCTTTCTTT.

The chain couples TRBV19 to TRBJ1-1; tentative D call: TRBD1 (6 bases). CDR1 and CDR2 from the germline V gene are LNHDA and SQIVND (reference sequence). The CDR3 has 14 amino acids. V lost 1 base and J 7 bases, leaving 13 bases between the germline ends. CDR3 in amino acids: CASSIVGQTLEAFF. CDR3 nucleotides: TGTGCCAGTAGTATAGTCGGACAGACCCTTGAAGCTTTCTTT.

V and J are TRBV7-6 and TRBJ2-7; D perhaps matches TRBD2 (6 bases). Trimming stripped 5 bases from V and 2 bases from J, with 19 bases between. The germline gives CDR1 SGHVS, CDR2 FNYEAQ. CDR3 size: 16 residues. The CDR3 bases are TGTGCCAGCAGCCCCGCATCCGGGACTGGCACCTACGAGCAGTACTTC. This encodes CASSPASGTGTYEQYF.

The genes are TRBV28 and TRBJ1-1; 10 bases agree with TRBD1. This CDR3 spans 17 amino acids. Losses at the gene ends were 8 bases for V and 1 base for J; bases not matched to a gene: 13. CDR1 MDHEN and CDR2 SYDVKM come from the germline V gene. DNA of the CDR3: TGTGCCAGCCGCGACCCCGGGACAGGGGAGAGGAACACTGAAGCTTTCTTT. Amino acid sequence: CASRDPGTGERNTEAFF. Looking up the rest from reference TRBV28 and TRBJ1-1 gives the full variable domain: DVKVTQSSRYLVKRTGEKVFLECVQDMDHENMFWYRQDPGLGLRLIYFSYDVKMKEKGDIPEGYSVSREKKERFSLILESASTNQTSMYLCASRDPGTGERNTEAFFGQGTRLTVV.

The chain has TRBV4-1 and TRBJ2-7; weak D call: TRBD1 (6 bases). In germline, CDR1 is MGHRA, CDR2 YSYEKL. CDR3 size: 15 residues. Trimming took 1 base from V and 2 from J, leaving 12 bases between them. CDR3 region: CASSQVPGETYEQYF. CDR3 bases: TGCGCCAGCAGCCAAGTTCCAGGGGAAACCTACGAGCAGTACTTC.

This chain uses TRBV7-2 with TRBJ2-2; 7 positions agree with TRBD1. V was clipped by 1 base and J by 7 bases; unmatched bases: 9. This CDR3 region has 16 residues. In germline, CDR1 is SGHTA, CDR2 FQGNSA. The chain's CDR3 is CASSLDRGWAGGELFF. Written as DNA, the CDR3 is TGTGCCAGCAGCTTAGACAGGGGATGGGCGGGCGGGGAGCTGTTTTTT.

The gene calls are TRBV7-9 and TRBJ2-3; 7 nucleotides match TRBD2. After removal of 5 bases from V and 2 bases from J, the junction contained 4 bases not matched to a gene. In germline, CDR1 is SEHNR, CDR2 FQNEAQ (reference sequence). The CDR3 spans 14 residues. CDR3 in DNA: TGTGCCAGCAGCCCGAGCGGGGACACAGATACGCAGTATTTT. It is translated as CASSPSGDTDTQYF. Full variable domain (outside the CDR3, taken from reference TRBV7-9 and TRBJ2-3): DTGVSQNPRHKITKRGQNVTFRCDPISEHNRLYWYRQTLGQGPEFLTYFQNEAQLEKSRLLSDRFSAERPKGSFSTLEIQRTEQGDSAMYLCASSPSGDTDTQYFGPGTRLTVL.

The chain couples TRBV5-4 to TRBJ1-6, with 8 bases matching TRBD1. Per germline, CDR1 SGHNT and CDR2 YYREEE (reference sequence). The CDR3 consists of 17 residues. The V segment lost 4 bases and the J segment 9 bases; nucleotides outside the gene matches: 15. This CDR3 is CASSPGPRTGLGSPLHF. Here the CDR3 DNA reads TGTGCCAGCAGCCCTGGACCCCGGACAGGGTTGGGTTCACCCCTCCACTTT.

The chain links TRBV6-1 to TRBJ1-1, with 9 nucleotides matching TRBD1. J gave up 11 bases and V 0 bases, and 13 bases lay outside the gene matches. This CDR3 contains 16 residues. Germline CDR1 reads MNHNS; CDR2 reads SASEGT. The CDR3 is CASSEARAGTGLRAFF. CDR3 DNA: TGTGCCAGCAGTGAAGCCCGGGCCGGGACAGGGCTCCGGGCTTTCTTT.

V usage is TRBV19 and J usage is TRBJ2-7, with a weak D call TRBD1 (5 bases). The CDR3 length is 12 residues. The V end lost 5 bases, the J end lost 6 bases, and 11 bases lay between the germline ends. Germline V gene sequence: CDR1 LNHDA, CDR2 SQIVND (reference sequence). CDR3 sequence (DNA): TGTGCCAGTAGTGCAGGGCTGCGCGAGCAGTACTTC. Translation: CASSAGLREQYF.

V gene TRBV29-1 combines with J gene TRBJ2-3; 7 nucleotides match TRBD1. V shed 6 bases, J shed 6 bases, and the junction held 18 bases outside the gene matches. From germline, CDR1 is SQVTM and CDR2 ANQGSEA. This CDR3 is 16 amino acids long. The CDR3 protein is CSVQGVVGPTGDTQYF. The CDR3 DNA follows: TGCAGCGTGCAGGGGGTAGTAGGCCCCACGGGGGATACGCAGTATTTT.

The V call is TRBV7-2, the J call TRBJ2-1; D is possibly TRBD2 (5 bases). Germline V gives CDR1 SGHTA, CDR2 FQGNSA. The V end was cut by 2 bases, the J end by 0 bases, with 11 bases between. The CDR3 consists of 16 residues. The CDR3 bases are TGTGCCAGCAGCTTAATGGCGGGCAGCTCCTACAATGAGCAGTTCTTC. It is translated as CASSLMAGSSYNEQFF.

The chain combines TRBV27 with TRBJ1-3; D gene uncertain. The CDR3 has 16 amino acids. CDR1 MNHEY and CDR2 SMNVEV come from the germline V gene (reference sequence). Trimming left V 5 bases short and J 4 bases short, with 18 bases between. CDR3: CASSQDGLLIGNTIYF. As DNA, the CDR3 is TGTGCCAGCAGTCAGGATGGTCTTCTAATCGGAAACACCATATATTTT.

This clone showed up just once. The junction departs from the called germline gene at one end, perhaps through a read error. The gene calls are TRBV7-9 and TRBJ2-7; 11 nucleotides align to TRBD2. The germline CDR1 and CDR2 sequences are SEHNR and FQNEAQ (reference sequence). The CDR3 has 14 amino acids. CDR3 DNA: TGTGCCAGCAGCTTATCGACTAGCGGGGACGAGCAGCACTTC. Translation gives CASSLSTSGDEQHF.

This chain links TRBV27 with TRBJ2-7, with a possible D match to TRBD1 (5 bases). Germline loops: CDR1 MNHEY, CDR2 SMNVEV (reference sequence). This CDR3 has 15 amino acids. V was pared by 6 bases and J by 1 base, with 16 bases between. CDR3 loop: CASSRPDIYSYEQYF. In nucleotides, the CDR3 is TGTGCCAGCAGCCGCCCGGACATCTATTCCTACGAGCAGTACTTC.

The CDR3 sequence: CASSLLGEAGHEQYF. The CDR3 DNA is TGTGCCAGCAGCCTCTTGGGGGAGGCTGGGCACGAGCAGTACTTC. The chain is built from TRBV7-6 and TRBJ2-7, with D possibly TRBD2 on 6 matching bases. This CDR3 comprises 15 residues. V was trimmed by 5 bases and J by 5 bases, leaving 19 bases between them. The germline V gene has CDR1 SGHVS and CDR2 FNYEAQ.

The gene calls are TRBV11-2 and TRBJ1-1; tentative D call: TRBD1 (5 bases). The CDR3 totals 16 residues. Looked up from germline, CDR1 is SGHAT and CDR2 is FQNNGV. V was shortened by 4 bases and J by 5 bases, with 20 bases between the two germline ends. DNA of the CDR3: TGTGCCAGCAGCTGGGTGTACGAGGGGAGGGGAACTGAAGCTTTCTTT. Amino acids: CASSWVYEGRGTEAFF.